What follows is one TCR beta chain and its context. The antigen is unknown. The data derive from a study of cytomegalovirus exposure and HLA in healthy donors. The study, taken as a whole, reports: In an earlier analysis, productive rearrangement rates for most beta V segments clustered near 87% or 30%.

The CDR3 is 13 residues long. PCR employed 60 Vbeta and 13 Jbeta primers. Per the study methods: Later, an analysis found about 80 million unique TCR beta chains, and 9.5 million to 11 million of these were shared. Measured with immunoSEQ multiplex PCR; TCRdb has only the in-frame clones, and not every one. From that table come the V and J calls and clone size; the DNA was used to work out D and trimming. The table has some 150,000 clones, roughly 85% seen once. The origin of this receptor is a man in his forties or fifties in good health and CMV-seronegative. The rearrangement joins TRBV21-1 to TRBJ1-1. TRBV21-1 is labeled a pseudogene. The specimen was PBMCs. This CDR3 reads CASSNGEDTEAFF. CDR3 sequence (DNA): TGTGCCAGCAGCAACGGCGAGGACACTGAAGCTTTCTTT.